The 26 T cell receptor beta chains reported below all come from one sample, sequenced in a study of Graves' ophthalmopathy and Graves' hyperthyroidism. RNA served as the template for amplifying TCR beta CDR3 regions. First-round RT-PCR used HTBI primers; second-round multiplex PCR followed. One entry per CDR3 protein results from TCRdb running MiXCR on the multiplex PCR reads. The repertoire holds roughly 380,000 distinct CDR3 sequences, 15% seen once, with roughly 7% in the top ten. Sequenced material: peripheral blood. All receptors derive from a woman aged 18-35 years with stable Graves' hyperthyroidism.

This clonotype has a count of ten or more. The CDR3 DNA reads as TGTGCCAGCAGTCGACAGGGGGGTGACACTGAAGCTTTCTTT. This gives the protein CASSRQGGDTEAFF. This chain connects TRBV12-3 or TRBV12-4 to TRBJ1-1; 9 nucleotides agree with TRBD1. V was pared by 5 bases and J by 3 bases, with 4 bases of the junction left unmatched. The CDR3 totals 14 residues.

This clonotype was found many times. The genes are TRBV29-1 and TRBJ2-7; unclear D gene. V was pared by 6 bases and J by 1 base, with 10 bases between. CDR1 and CDR2 (germline): SQVTM, ANQGSEA. The length of the CDR3 is 12 residues. The CDR3 reads CSVETPSYEQYF. CDR3 in DNA: TGCAGCGTGGAAACCCCTTCCTACGAGCAGTACTTC.

This clonotype was detected ten times or more. The genes are TRBV4-1 and TRBJ1-2; no reliable D call. V was shortened by 7 bases and J by 6 bases, with 15 bases between the two germline ends. Germline-derived CDR1 and CDR2 are MGHRA and YSYEKL. This CDR3 spans 13 amino acids. The CDR3, as DNA: TGCGCCAGCAAATCTGGGGTGATGGATGGCTACACCTTC. Translation: CASKSGVMDGYTF.

This clonotype was seen a handful of times. The J gene is TRBJ1-1, the V gene TRBV6-5, with a weak D call TRBD1 (6 bases). Trimming pared 0 bases from V and 5 bases from J, leaving 13 bases between. The CDR3 totals 15 residues. Germline V CDR1 and CDR2: MNHEY, SVGAGI. CDR3 bases: TGTGCCAGCAGTTACTCGAGGGTCGACAGGACTGAAGCTTTCTTT. The encoded protein is CASSYSRVDRTEAFF.

This clonotype was found a few times. The chain has TRBV20-1 and TRBJ1-5, with D perhaps matching TRBD1 (5 bases). Germline CDR1 is DFQATT and CDR2 is SNEGSKA (reference sequence). The CDR3 has 14 residues. Trimming took off 5 bases at V and 1 base at J, with 12 bases between the two ends. CDR3 DNA: TGCAGTGCTCTCCCGGGACGGAGCAATCAGCCCCAGCATTTT. This encodes CSALPGRSNQPQHF.

This clonotype was seen at least ten times. The gene calls are TRBV27 and TRBJ2-7; 9 bases line up with TRBD2. V lost 6 bases to trimming and J lost 6 bases; unmatched junction nucleotides: 12. The CDR3 totals 15 residues. The germline V gene encodes CDR1 MNHEY and CDR2 SMNVEV (reference sequence). The CDR3 sequence is CASRPSGGFIGEQYF. The CDR3 DNA sequence: TGTGCCAGCAGGCCAAGCGGGGGGTTTATAGGCGAGCAGTACTTC.

In its sample, this clonotype was seen a few times. The CDR3 DNA sequence: TGTGCCAGCAGCCAAGATGCGTACGGTTCTAAGGGGGCCTCCTACGAGCAGTACTTC. This gives the protein CASSQDAYGSKGASYEQYF. The chain links TRBV3-1 to TRBJ2-7; 7 positions match TRBD1. The CDR3 has 19 residues. V trimming: 0 bases; J trimming: 0 bases; junction bases outside the gene matches: 14. CDR1 is LGHDT and CDR2 is YNNKEL in the germline V gene (reference sequence).

CDR3 nucleotide sequence: TGTGCCAGCAGTCTGCAGGGGCCAGGGGCTTTCTTT. Translated, it gives CASSLQGPGAFF. The chain combines TRBV6-1 with TRBJ1-1, with a tentative D call TRBD1 (6 bases). Trimming shortened V by 5 bases and J by 11 bases, and 15 bases separated the two germline ends. This CDR3 has 12 amino acids. Germline-derived CDR1 and CDR2 are MNHNS and SASEGT.

The J gene is TRBJ2-2, the V gene TRBV14; D is uncertain. V lost 2 bases and J lost 6, with 7 bases in between. Germline V gene lookup returns CDR1 SGHDN and CDR2 FVKESK. The CDR3 runs 13 residues. In nucleotides, the CDR3 is TGTGCCAGCAGCCAACCACTGTCCGGGGAGCTGTTTTTT. This translates into CASSQPLSGELFF.

This chain uses TRBV2 with TRBJ2-4; D unclear. CDR3 size: 15 residues. Germline assignment: CDR1 SNHLY and CDR2 FYNNEI. V shed 5 bases and J shed 1 base, with 12 bases lying between them. The CDR3 is CASSIYPLAKNIQYF. DNA of the CDR3: TGTGCCAGCAGTATTTATCCACTGGCCAAAAACATTCAGTACTTC.

This clonotype was seen repeatedly, ten times or more. This chain uses TRBV24-1 with TRBJ2-7, with TRBD1 matching over 7 bases. Trimming cost V 4 bases and J 4 bases; bases outside gene matches: 9. In germline, CDR1 is KGHDR, CDR2 SFDVKD. This CDR3 contains 15 residues. CDR3 in DNA: TGTGCCACCAGTGACGGACAGGAGCGAGGTTACGAGCAGTACTTC. This sequence encodes CATSDGQERGYEQYF.

The chain combines TRBV19 with TRBJ1-2, with a possible D match to TRBD1 (5 bases). Germline V gene sequence: CDR1 LNHDA, CDR2 SQIVND (reference sequence). This CDR3 spans 14 amino acids. V was cut by 0 bases and J by 4 bases, with 9 bases left in between. Here the CDR3 DNA reads TGTGCCAGTAGTATAGATGGGGGGTCCTATGGCTACACCTTC. Amino acid sequence: CASSIDGGSYGYTF.

There are a few counts of this clonotype. The CDR3 loop is CAISGYGGAEKLYGYTF. The CDR3, as DNA: TGTGCCATCAGTGGGTACGGAGGGGCGGAAAAGCTCTATGGCTACACCTTC. The chain links TRBV10-3 to TRBJ1-2, with D possibly TRBD1 on 5 matching bases. The CDR3 spans 17 residues. Germline assignment: CDR1 ENHRY and CDR2 SYGVKD. V dropped 4 bases and J dropped 4 bases, with 22 bases sitting between them.

As regards this clonotype: This may be a read error: a much more frequent sequence differs by one nucleotide. This chain uses TRBV4-2 with TRBJ1-5; 9 nucleotides match TRBD1. In germline, CDR1 is LGHNA, CDR2 YNFKEQ. CDR3 size: 17 residues. The CDR3 DNA is TGTGCCAGCAGCCACGACCAGGACAGGGGTAGCAATGAGCCCCAGCATTTT. This codes for CASSHDQDRGSNEPQHF.

This clonotype was counted at least ten times. The chain has TRBV7-2 and TRBJ1-5; D is uncertain. The CDR3 extends over 12 amino acids. Germline values: CDR1 SGHTA, CDR2 FQGNSA. V dropped 1 base and J dropped 6 bases, with 4 bases sitting between them. CDR3 in amino acids: CASSLDGQPQHF. CDR3 bases: TGTGCCAGCAGCTTAGACGGTCAGCCCCAGCATTTT.

This clonotype was counted at least ten times. The rearrangement links TRBV6-2 or TRBV6-3 to TRBJ2-7; 7 bases map to TRBD1. The CDR3 covers 15 residues. Germline V gene sequence: CDR1 MNHEY, CDR2 SVGEGT. The junction had 11 bases not matched to a gene; V was cut back by 4 bases and J by 5 bases. CDR3 residues: CASSSWDSLKNEQYF. CDR3 nucleotides: TGTGCCAGCAGTTCTTGGGACAGTTTGAAGAACGAGCAGTACTTC.

This clonotype has ten or more counts. This chain connects TRBV29-1 to TRBJ1-2; 7 positions agree with TRBD1. This CDR3 is 14 amino acids long. Losses at the gene ends were 5 bases for V and 2 bases for J; bases not matched to a gene: 8. Per germline, CDR1 SQVTM and CDR2 ANQGSEA. CDR3 sequence: CSVKVRGQNYGYTF. Written as DNA, the CDR3 is TGCAGCGTTAAGGTTAGGGGGCAAAACTATGGCTACACCTTC. Variable domain in full (rest from reference TRBV29-1 and TRBJ1-2): SAVISQKPSRDICQRGTSLTIQCQVDSQVTMMFWYRQQPGQSLTLIATANQGSEATYESGFVIDKFPISRPNLTFSTLTVSNMSPEDSSIYLCSVKVRGQNYGYTFGSGTRLTVV.

This clonotype was seen at least ten times. The chain has TRBV20-1 and TRBJ2-5, with a tentative D call TRBD2 (5 bases). The length of the CDR3 is 11 residues. Germline loops: CDR1 DFQATT, CDR2 SNEGSKA (reference sequence). Trimming took 5 bases from V and 4 from J, leaving 8 bases between them. This CDR3 reads CSASDSETQYF. The CDR3 DNA is TGCAGTGCTTCGGACTCAGAGACCCAGTACTTC.

This clonotype was seen repeatedly, ten times or more. The V gene is TRBV12-3 or TRBV12-4, the J gene TRBJ1-1; no clear D gene. V gave up 3 bases and J gave up 7 bases, with 9 bases separating them. The CDR3 extends over 12 amino acids. CDR3 residues: CASSFTGSEAFF. The CDR3 DNA is TGTGCCAGCAGTTTTACTGGGAGTGAAGCTTTCTTT.

A few counts support this clonotype. The chain combines TRBV24-1 with TRBJ2-1; D not certain. The CDR3 is made up of 15 amino acids. Trimming pared 3 bases from V and 1 base from J, leaving 9 bases between. Germline V lookup: CDR1 KGHDR, CDR2 SFDVKD. The CDR3 bases are TGTGCCACCAGTGATATTACAACTTCCTACAATGAGCAGTTCTTC. Protein: CATSDITTSYNEQFF.

For this clonotype: Relative to the germline gene, one junction end is altered; a read error may explain this. The CDR3 region is CTSSLVSPYEQYF. The CDR3 DNA sequence: TGCACCAGCAGCTTGGTGAGTCCCTACGAGCAGTACTTC. V is TRBV5-1 and J is TRBJ2-7; D remains unclear. CDR3 size: 13 residues. CDR1 SGHRS and CDR2 YFSETQ come from the germline V gene.

This clonotype was counted ten times or more. The chain links TRBV11-3 to TRBJ2-2; 8 nucleotides align to TRBD2. V trimming: 6 bases; J trimming: 5 bases; junction bases outside the gene matches: 8. The CDR3 sequence is 15 residues long. The germline V gene has CDR1 SGHNT and CDR2 YENEEA. The CDR3 spells CASRERGSGTGELFF. The CDR3 coding sequence is TGTGCCAGCAGGGAGCGGGGGTCTGGGACCGGGGAGCTGTTTTTT.

A few counts support this clonotype. The chain couples TRBV18 to TRBJ1-3; the D gene is possibly TRBD1 (6 bases). CDR3 length: 16 residues. Germline assignment: CDR1 KGHSH and CDR2 LQKENI. V was pared by 5 bases and J by 1 base, with 15 bases between. The CDR3 sequence: CASSTIRDTSGNTIYF. The CDR3 DNA follows: TGTGCCAGCTCAACAATAAGGGACACGTCTGGAAACACCATATATTTT.

The chain carries TRBV18 and TRBJ1-1; 8 positions agree with TRBD1. This CDR3 is 15 amino acids long. CDR1 and CDR2 (germline): KGHSH, LQKENI. Trimming took 5 bases from V and 3 from J; bases not matched to a gene: 8. The CDR3, as DNA: TGTGCCAGCTCATTCCAGGGGGCACGGGACACTGAAGCTTTCTTT. Translation: CASSFQGARDTEAFF.

In its sample, this clonotype was seen many times. V and J are TRBV15 and TRBJ1-2, with D possibly matching TRBD1 (6 bases). The CDR3 runs 14 residues. Germline V gene data show CDR1 as LNHNV and CDR2 as YYDKDF (reference sequence). Between the trimmed V and J ends, which lost 1 base and 3 bases, there was a span of 9 bases. CDR3 DNA: TGTGCCACCAGCAGAGTACAGGGTGACTATGGCTACACCTTC. It translates to CATSRVQGDYGYTF.

Many counts were recorded for this clonotype. The V and J genes are TRBV24-1 and TRBJ2-7; possible D gene TRBD1, 5 bases. Trimming removed 4 bases at V and 0 bases at J, with 9 bases between. CDR3 size: 14 residues. Germline CDR1 and CDR2: KGHDR and SFDVKD. The CDR3: CATSDPDTSYEQYF. The CDR3 DNA follows: TGTGCCACCAGTGACCCGGACACCTCCTACGAGCAGTACTTC.